This TCR beta chain was retrieved from a study of T cells in Graves' hyperthyroidism and ophthalmopathy. There were TCR beta CDR3 regions amplified from RNA transcripts. TCR CDR3 regions were first amplified by RT-PCR with HTBI primers. Via MiXCR, TCRdb re-called the multiplex PCR reads, giving one row per CDR3 protein. The sample has 350,000 to 400,000 distinct CDR3 sequences, approximately 19% seen once. The study, taken as a whole, reports: Ophthalmopathy was separated from stable hyperthyroidism by a 13 V-J model.

In regard to this clonotype: Its antigen is not known. The germline gene is not matched at one end of the junction; a read error may be the cause.

The CDR3 length is 13 residues. Looked up from germline, CDR1 is SNHLY and CDR2 is FYNNEI. The rearrangement links TRBV2 to TRBJ1-2, with TRBD1 matching over 7 bases. The sample taken for sequencing was blood. This TCR derives from a woman aged 18 to 35 with Graves' hyperthyroidism. The chain's CDR3 is CASREGTDYGYTF. CDR3 bases: TGTGCCAGCAGGGAAGGGACAGATTATGGCTACACCTTC.